One sample yielded the 32 T cell receptor beta chains listed below, sequenced in a study of T cell responses to AZD1222 COVID-19 vaccine. Repertoires were generated with immunoSEQ multiplex PCR, while TCRdb's copy carries only in-frame clones and drops some. The table includes approximately 100,000 clones, more than 85% detected once. The sample in question was peripheral blood, obtained on day 0 of AZD1222 vaccination. Receptors were obtained from an adult in good health.

This clone was detected once. The chain combines TRBV9 with TRBJ2-7, with a weak D call TRBD1 (5 bases). V was pared by 4 bases and J by 6 bases, with 11 bases between. This CDR3 region has 12 residues. Per germline, CDR1 SGDLS and CDR2 YYNGEE. In nucleotides, the CDR3 is TGTGCCAGCAGCTCCAGGGTCGGCGAGCAGTACTTC. Translating gives CASSSRVGEQYF.

This clone appeared a single time. The rearrangement links TRBV7-2 to TRBJ2-7; 9 bases align to TRBD1. The CDR3 consists of 14 residues. The V and J ends lost 5 bases and 2 bases, in that order; junction bases with no gene match: 4. Per germline, CDR1 SGHTA and CDR2 FQGNSA. The CDR3 sequence: CASSTGQGPYEQYF. The CDR3 coding sequence is TGTGCCAGCAGCACAGGACAGGGGCCCTACGAGCAGTACTTC.

This rearrangement joins TRBV7-8 to TRBJ2-1, with D perhaps matching TRBD1 (6 bases). Trimming cost V 1 base and J 7 bases, with 17 bases left between them. The length of the CDR3 is 16 residues. Germline V gene lookup returns CDR1 SGHVS and CDR2 FQNEAQ. The DNA for the CDR3 is TGTGCCAGCAGCTTAGGTTATATCGGACAGAGGAATGAGCAGTTCTTC. As protein: CASSLGYIGQRNEQFF.

The V gene is TRBV5-8, the J gene TRBJ2-7; D might be TRBD2 (5 bases). V lost 0 bases and J lost 10, with 11 bases in between. The CDR3 length is 12 residues. The germline CDR1 and CDR2 sequences are SGHTS and YDEGEE. This CDR3 reads CASSLGLIGQYF. CDR3 in DNA: TGTGCCAGCAGCTTGGGACTAATAGGACAGTACTTC.

The J gene is TRBJ2-5, the V gene TRBV19; D could derive from TRBD1 or TRBD2 (6 bases each). The CDR3 covers 15 residues. Trimming shortened V by 8 bases and J by 5 bases, and 21 bases separated the two germline ends. CDR1 and CDR2 from the germline V gene are LNHDA and SQIVND (reference sequence). The CDR3 DNA is TGTGCCAGTTCCCCGGGGGCGTACCAACGGGAGACCCAGTACTTC. Protein sequence: CASSPGAYQRETQYF.

The CDR3 coding sequence is TGTGCCAGCAGTCTAGATAACACTGAAGCTTTCTTT. Its protein product is CASSLDNTEAFF. The chain joins TRBV6-5 to TRBJ1-1; no clear D. Germline CDR1 reads MNHEY; CDR2 reads SVGAGI. CDR3 length: 12 amino acids. V was shortened by 5 bases and J by 2 bases, with 6 bases between the two germline ends.

V is TRBV28 and J is TRBJ1-5; D perhaps matches TRBD1 (5 bases). Trimming cost V 7 bases and J 2 bases, with 6 bases left between them. Per germline, CDR1 MDHEN and CDR2 SYDVKM. This CDR3 comprises 12 residues. The CDR3 protein is CASMGGNQPQHF. The DNA of the CDR3 is TGTGCCAGCATGGGGGGCAATCAGCCCCAGCATTTT.

This rearrangement joins TRBV7-6 to TRBJ2-5, with 9 bases identical to TRBD2. This CDR3 has 15 amino acids. Trimming removed 5 bases from V and 3 bases from J; junction bases left unmatched: 7. In germline, CDR1 is SGHVS, CDR2 FNYEAQ. CDR3 residues: CASSPKLAGKETQYF. Here the CDR3 DNA reads TGTGCCAGCAGCCCCAAACTAGCGGGTAAAGAGACCCAGTACTTC.

The V and J genes are TRBV18 and TRBJ1-1; D is perhaps TRBD1 (5 bases). This CDR3 contains 13 residues. The germline gives CDR1 KGHSH, CDR2 LQKENI. V shed 3 bases and J shed 8 bases, with 13 bases lying between them. This CDR3 reads CASSPGRRTEAFF. CDR3 bases: TGTGCCAGCTCACCGGGACGGCGAACCGAAGCTTTCTTT.

The J gene is TRBJ2-5, the V gene TRBV6-5, with 8 bases aligning to TRBD2. The germline gives CDR1 MNHEY, CDR2 SVGAGI. CDR3 length: 13 amino acids. V was pared by 7 bases and J by 5 bases, with 6 bases of the junction left unmatched. DNA of the CDR3: TGTGCCAGCATCGGGGGGGCCTGGGAGACCCAGTACTTC. Encoded protein: CASIGGAWETQYF.

The chain is built from TRBV20-1 and TRBJ1-4; TRBD1 is a possible D gene (5 bases). CDR1 and CDR2 from the germline V gene are DFQATT and SNEGSKA (reference sequence). The CDR3 contains 14 residues. Trimming stripped 3 bases from V and 7 bases from J, with 15 bases between. CDR3 residues: CSASTRQGGEKLFF. In DNA, the CDR3 is TGCAGTGCTAGTACCCGGCAGGGCGGTGAAAAACTGTTTTTT.

The J gene is TRBJ1-1, the V gene TRBV7-2; D ambiguous. Germline CDR1 is SGHTA and CDR2 is FQGNSA. Trimming left V 2 bases short and J 5 bases short, with 3 bases between. The CDR3 totals 11 residues. In DNA form, the CDR3 reads TGTGCCAGCAGCTTAAGGACTGAAGCTTTCTTT. As protein: CASSLRTEAFF.

This chain links TRBV5-4 with TRBJ2-5, with D tentatively TRBD1 or TRBD2 (5 bases each). The CDR3 runs to 14 residues. The germline gives CDR1 SGHNT, CDR2 YYREEE (reference sequence). Deletions cut 7 bases from V and 5 bases from J, with 18 bases between. CDR3 protein: CASHLGGGNETQYF. The CDR3 coding sequence is TGTGCCAGCCACCTAGGTGGGGGAAACGAGACCCAGTACTTC.

The chain uses TRBV2 and TRBJ1-2; 12 bases align to TRBD1. Germline loops: CDR1 SNHLY, CDR2 FYNNEI. Trimming removed 5 bases from V and 7 bases from J; junction bases left unmatched: 5. The CDR3 extends over 14 amino acids. The DNA of the CDR3 is TGTGCCAGCAGTTGGGACAGGGGGCCAGGTGGCTACACCTTC. The encoded protein is CASSWDRGPGGYTF.

This chain joins TRBV25-1 and TRBJ1-4, with TRBD1 matching 8 bases. Trimming removed 6 bases from V and 7 bases from J; junction bases left unmatched: 4. Germline CDR1 is MGHDK and CDR2 is SYGVNS. The CDR3 totals 13 residues. The CDR3 sequence is CASSQGALEKLFF. The CDR3 nucleotides read TGTGCCAGCAGCCAGGGGGCTCTTGAAAAACTGTTTTTT. Filled out from reference TRBV25-1 and TRBJ1-4, the complete variable domain reads EADIYQTPRYLVIGTGKKITLECSQTMGHDKMYWYQQDPGMELHLIHYSYGVNSTEKGDLSSESTVSRIRTEHFPLTLESARPSHTSQYLCASSQGALEKLFFGSGTQLSVL.

The V and J genes are TRBV2 and TRBJ1-6; the match to TRBD1 covers 11 bases. Trimming took 4 bases from V and 9 from J; bases not matched to a gene: 2. The germline V gene encodes CDR1 SNHLY and CDR2 FYNNEI. The CDR3 totals 14 residues. The CDR3: CASSGGQGGSPLHF. CDR3 DNA sequence: TGTGCCAGCAGTGGGGGACAGGGGGGTTCACCCCTCCACTTT.

V and J are TRBV19 and TRBJ2-1; the D is unclear. The V end lost 3 bases, the J end lost 8 bases, and 5 bases lay between the germline ends. Germline CDR1 LNHDA, CDR2 SQIVND (reference sequence). The CDR3 is 11 residues long. CDR3 loop: CASSMYYEQFF. Here the CDR3 DNA reads TGTGCCAGTAGTATGTATTATGAGCAGTTCTTC.

This chain uses TRBV25-1 with TRBJ1-1, with unresolved D. V shed 1 base and J shed 1 base, with 4 bases lying between them. This CDR3 contains 13 residues. Germline V gives CDR1 MGHDK, CDR2 SYGVNS. The CDR3 loop is CASSELKNTEAFF. In nucleotides, the CDR3 is TGTGCCAGCAGTGAATTAAAGAACACTGAAGCTTTCTTT.

The V call is TRBV3-1 (or the pseudogene TRBV3-2), the J call TRBJ1-1; unclear D gene. The ends were cut back, 4 bases at V and 1 base at J, with 7 bases in the middle. Germline-derived CDR1 and CDR2 are LGHDT and YNNKEL (reference sequence). The length of the CDR3 is 13 residues. CDR3 DNA: TGTGCCAGCAGCCTAACCCCGAACACTGAAGCTTTCTTT. Its protein is CASSLTPNTEAFF.

The genes are TRBV5-6 and TRBJ2-3; weak D call: TRBD1 (6 bases). The CDR3 has 17 residues. CDR1 SGHDT and CDR2 YYEEEE come from the germline V gene. Trimming stripped 0 bases from V and 0 bases from J, with 14 bases between. The CDR3 DNA reads TGTGCCAGCAGCTTGGCCGTCAGGGGCCGAAGCACAGATACGCAGTATTTT. Protein product: CASSLAVRGRSTDTQYF.

This chain joins TRBV5-8 and TRBJ2-3; 9 nucleotides line up with TRBD2. CDR1 and CDR2 from the germline V gene are SGHTS and YDEGEE. The V and J ends lost 5 bases and 2 bases, in that order; junction bases with no gene match: 6. The CDR3 sequence is 15 residues long. The chain's CDR3 is CASRSGTSPTDTQYF. CDR3 sequence (DNA): TGTGCCAGCAGGTCCGGGACTAGCCCCACAGATACGCAGTATTTT.

The CDR3 reads CASSQDSGGGAITDTQYF. Written as DNA, the CDR3 is TGCGCCAGCAGCCAAGATTCGGGTGGAGGGGCGATCACAGATACGCAGTATTTT. The rearrangement joins TRBV4-3 to TRBJ2-3, with D perhaps matching TRBD2 (6 bases). V was shortened by 0 bases and J by 2 bases, with 18 bases between the two germline ends. The CDR3 has 18 residues. The germline V gene encodes CDR1 LGHNA and CDR2 YSLEER.

The chain carries TRBV5-4 and TRBJ1-4; TRBD1 agrees at 7 bases. In germline, CDR1 is SGHNT, CDR2 YYREEE (reference sequence). The CDR3 loop spans 16 amino acids. V lost 0 bases, J lost 6 bases, and 8 bases stayed unmatched. The CDR3 coding sequence is TGTGCCAGCAGCTTGGGCCAAGGGCAGGGGGATGAAAAACTGTTTTTT. Translating gives CASSLGQGQGDEKLFF.

This chain joins TRBV27 and TRBJ2-4; the match to TRBD2 covers 9 bases. The CDR3 extends over 16 amino acids. The germline CDR1 and CDR2 sequences are MNHEY and SMNVEV (reference sequence). Losses at the gene ends were 4 bases for V and 5 bases for J; bases not matched to a gene: 9. The CDR3 here is CASSSILAGLQNIQYF. The CDR3 DNA reads as TGTGCCAGCAGTTCAATTCTAGCGGGGCTACAAAACATTCAGTACTTC.

V gene TRBV30 combines with J gene TRBJ2-1; D possibly matches TRBD1 or TRBD2 (5 bases each). The CDR3 has 13 residues. Germline V gives CDR1 GTSNPN, CDR2 SVGIG (reference sequence). CDR3 DNA: TGTGCTTTAGCAGGGAGTGGGTACAATGAGCAGTTCTTC. This translates into CALAGSGYNEQFF.

The genes are TRBV6-4 and TRBJ2-1, with D unresolved. With 3 bases removed from V and 2 bases from J, the gap between germline ends came to 11 bases. CDR1 is MRHNA, CDR2 SNTAGT, per germline. This CDR3 is 15 amino acids long. CDR3 residues: CASSEGGETYNEQFF. CDR3 sequence (DNA): TGTGCCAGCAGTGAAGGCGGAGAGACCTACAATGAGCAGTTCTTC.

The chain joins TRBV7-2 to TRBJ2-3, with 10 bases matching TRBD2. Germline V gene lookup returns CDR1 SGHTA and CDR2 FQGNSA. This CDR3 is 13 amino acids long. J gave up 4 bases and V 8 bases, and 3 bases lay outside the gene matches. The CDR3 DNA follows: TGTGCCAGCCGGACTAGCGGAGCAGATACGCAGTATTTT. This encodes CASRTSGADTQYF.

The V gene is TRBV2, the J gene TRBJ1-5; 8 bases match TRBD1. From germline, CDR1 is SNHLY and CDR2 FYNNEI. The CDR3 has 15 residues. V was pared by 1 base and J by 7 bases, with 6 bases of the junction left unmatched. The CDR3 coding sequence is TGTGCCAGCAGTGAAGGGGACAGGCCAACCCAGCCCCAGCATTTT. It is translated as CASSEGDRPTQPQHF. The variable domain in full, with the rest retrieved from reference TRBV2 and TRBJ1-5, is EPEVTQTPSHQVTQMGQEVILRCVPISNHLYFYWYRQILGQKVEFLVSFYNNEISEKSEIFDDQFSVERPDGSNFTLKIRSTKLEDSAMYFCASSEGDRPTQPQHFGDGTRLSIL.

This chain uses TRBV2 with TRBJ1-2; maybe TRBD1 (6 bases). Germline assignment: CDR1 SNHLY and CDR2 FYNNEI. V was shortened by 6 bases and J by 4 bases, with 18 bases between the two germline ends. This CDR3 contains 15 residues. In nucleotides, the CDR3 is TGTGCCAGCAGGATGGAGGGGGGCGGTTCCTATGGCTACACCTTC. It codes for CASRMEGGGSYGYTF.

The V gene is TRBV7-2, the J gene TRBJ2-2, with TRBD2 matching 8 bases. Germline assignment: CDR1 SGHTA and CDR2 FQGNSA. The CDR3 spans 16 residues. Losses at the gene ends were 2 bases for V and 1 base for J; bases not matched to a gene: 3. The CDR3 here is CASSLFLAGNTGELFF. The CDR3, as DNA: TGTGCCAGCAGCTTATTTCTAGCGGGGAACACCGGGGAGCTGTTTTTT.

This chain joins TRBV7-2 and TRBJ2-1; 9 bases map to TRBD1. Germline V gives CDR1 SGHTA, CDR2 FQGNSA. This CDR3 has 16 residues. The trim removed 2 bases at V and 7 bases at J, leaving 9 bases unmatched. Written as DNA, the CDR3 is TGTGCCAGCAGCTTACGGTCAACAGGGGGCAGGAATGAGCAGTTCTTC. Residues: CASSLRSTGGRNEQFF.

V and J are TRBV15 and TRBJ2-1; TRBD2 is a possible D gene (5 bases). Germline V gene data show CDR1 as LNHNV and CDR2 as YYDKDF (reference sequence). V was pared by 5 bases and J by 0 bases, with 14 bases between. The CDR3 has 16 amino acids. CDR3 residues: CATSGVDYSSYNEQFF. The CDR3 coding sequence is TGTGCCACCAGCGGCGTTGACTATAGCTCCTACAATGAGCAGTTCTTC.